This TCR beta chain was obtained from a study of T cells in Graves' hyperthyroidism and ophthalmopathy (dated by TCRdb to about 2019). The study in broad terms: Peripheral blood was sampled at the time of initial diagnosis, prior to any treatment. The study also compared thyroid tissue and blood T-cell repertoires from more than 5 Graves' hyperthyroidism patients. For training and testing, the 100 or so patients in the discovery cohort were randomly divided in a 7:3 ratio. To identify TCR V-J signatures that set the groups apart, the researchers used a discovery cohort of approximately 98 patients, made up of roughly 45 with Graves' ophthalmopathy and around 58 with stable Graves' hyperthyroidism. After blood sampling, hyperthyroidism patients were treated with methimazole at a starting dose of 30 mg daily, and ophthalmopathy patients were treated with high-dose intravenous methylprednisolone. Prospective prediction of ophthalmopathy was tested in an independent validation cohort of fewer than 20 hyperthyroidism patients and some 17 patients who later progressed to ophthalmopathy. According to the paper, TCR Vbeta CDR3 sequencing was carried out on 120 to 150 peripheral blood samples, which came from about 45 ophthalmopathy, 70 to 80 hyperthyroidism and about 17 progressor patients. Results the study describes overall, beyond this receptor: No statistical method was used to fix the sample size in advance, and group allocation was not hidden from the investigators. In cross-validation, a model built on a 13 V-J signature told ophthalmopathy apart from stable hyperthyroidism with 85% to 90% sensitivity and about 81% specificity, and in testing the same model reached 80%/75%. Most expanded thyroid clonotypes (frequency above 0.001) were also detected in blood, suggesting blood repertoires may reflect thyroid immune responses. During validation, the model predicted progression to ophthalmopathy a median of about 6.5 months ahead of onset, with roughly 65% sensitivity and 72.22% specificity.

Amplification of TCR beta CDR3 regions was carried out from RNA transcripts. A first-round RT-PCR of the TCR CDR3 used the HTBI primer set with the Qiagen OneStep RT-PCR kit. The libraries were constructed in a second round of multiplex PCR and then size-selected and purified. Libraries were sequenced paired-end with 100 bp reads on an Illumina HiSeq2000. The authors' pipeline ran thus. Raw data were processed with SOAPnuke, discarding reads with adapters, uncalled bases, mean Phred below 15, or no exact constant-primer or identifier match. High-quality paired reads were merged using COPE v1.2.5, and each unique nucleotide sequence was defined as a clonotype. MiTCR v1.1 was used to align clonotypes to the IMGT TRBV, TRBD and TRBJ reference segments. The analysis included only V-J combinations with a frequency above 0.0001, which together covered around 99% of the repertoires. A TCS score was defined as the ratio of F50 (clonal expansion) to E x V (chaos), with BLOSUM62-based TCRdist applied between CDR3 peptides within each V-J. Welch's t-statistics and random forest reduced roughly 540 V-J features to roughly 13, which were used in a naive Bayes classifier (R e1071). TCRdb reran the public reads through fastp at Q25 and MiXCR, keeping productive beta chains. Rows merge per CDR3 protein into single entries with the most common DNA and genes. Here the V and J calls rest on TCRdb's processing, not on the authors' analysis. A total of about 560,000 distinct CDR3 sequences appear in this sample, around 13% of them only once. Clones ranked in the top ten supply approximately 13% of the sample.

Stable Graves' hyperthyroidism was defined as no progression to ophthalmopathy during 18 months of follow-up. Hyperthyroidism patients were aged 18 to 65 years and newly diagnosed, with disease duration of less than 2 months. Any patient with an uncontrolled infection, another autoimmune disease, pregnancy or lactation was excluded. Diagnoses were established on the basis of clinical symptoms, serum thyroxine and TRAb, thyroid ultrasound, and orbital computed tomography. PBMCs were isolated from more than 9 ml of fresh peripheral blood by Ficoll-Paque density gradient centrifugation. Total RNA was extracted using Trizol reagent, and RNA quality was assessed on an Agilent 2100 Bioanalyzer. The CDR3 numbers 12 residues from cysteine through phenylalanine. The only DNA kept is the CDR3, 36 bases in frame from the first base. Trimming accounts for 6 bases at V and 12 bases at J, while the number of junction bases matched to no gene is 8.

This clonotype has at least ten counts. Its antigen specificity is not known. No base qualities exist here, and no much larger clone lies one base off it. The sequenced sample was blood. The source of this sequence is a woman aged 40-49 years with Graves' hyperthyroidism. The sequence joins TRBV12-3 or TRBV12-4 to TRBJ1-1; the central 9 bases match TRBD1. The bases are TGTGCCAGCAGCCCTGGACAGGGGATTACTTTCTTT. It is translated as CASSPGQGITFF.